These 20 T cell receptor beta chains were sequenced from one sample in a study of blood T cells in healthy people across ages. Primed by a sample-barcoded 5' primer and a J-beta primer mix, a second PCR proceeded for 7 to 11 cycles. In TCRdb, the 5' RACE reads were re-called with MiXCR into one record per CDR3 protein. The profile shows about 750,000 distinct CDR3 sequences, roughly 50% of them singletons. The sequenced material came from blood. All receptors come from a man aged 80 or over in good health.

This clonotype appeared a few times. This chain joins TRBV10-3 and TRBJ1-1; D unresolved. V lost 0 bases and J lost 5, with 4 bases in between. This CDR3 is 12 amino acids long. The germline CDR1 and CDR2 sequences are ENHRY and SYGVKD. The CDR3 protein is CAISESGTEAFF. CDR3 in DNA: TGTGCCATCAGTGAGTCGGGTACTGAAGCTTTCTTT.

This clonotype was seen only a few times. The rearrangement links TRBV5-1 to TRBJ2-3, with TRBD1 matching over 9 bases. The CDR3 covers 14 residues. With V trimmed by 5 bases and J by 2 bases, 3 bases remained unmatched. Germline lookup yields CDR1 SGHRS and CDR2 YFSETQ. CDR3 residues: CASRTGGITDTQYF. CDR3 sequence (DNA): TGCGCCAGCAGAACAGGGGGCATCACAGATACGCAGTATTTT.

This rearrangement joins TRBV7-3 to TRBJ2-5; perhaps D is TRBD1 or TRBD2 (5 bases each). The germline V and J ends were trimmed by 1 base and 2 bases, with 14 bases remaining between them. The CDR3 runs 16 residues. Germline V gives CDR1 SGHTA, CDR2 FQGTGA. The CDR3 sequence is CASSLNAGREQETQYF. The CDR3 nucleotides are TGTGCCAGCAGCTTAAATGCGGGCAGGGAACAAGAGACCCAGTACTTC.

On this clonotype itself: The junction and the germline gene differ at one end; a read error may be behind it. This chain connects TRBV18 to TRBJ2-5; D is unclear. This CDR3 has 14 amino acids. The germline gives CDR1 KGHSH, CDR2 LQKENI. CDR3 amino acids: CASPPAPAVKTQYF. In DNA, the CDR3 is TGTGCCAGCCCACCAGCTCCGGCTGTCAAGACCCAGTACTTC.

Comment on this clonotype: Germline is not matched at one junction end, which may reflect a read error. CDR3 bases: TGTGCCAGCAGTGACTCGCTAGGGAAAGAGACCCAGTACTTC. It translates to CASSDSLGKETQYF. J is TRBJ2-5 and V is TRBV6-2 or TRBV6-3; D remains unclear. Germline V gene sequence: CDR1 MNHEY, CDR2 SVGEGT. The CDR3 consists of 14 residues.

V usage is TRBV4-1 and J usage is TRBJ2-1; maybe TRBD2 (5 bases). The length of the CDR3 is 12 residues. V was shortened by 8 bases and J by 8 bases, with 13 bases between the two germline ends. Germline CDR1 and CDR2: MGHRA and YSYEKL. The CDR3, as DNA: TGCGCCAGCGCCATACCGGGGTATGAGCAGTTCTTC. Protein sequence: CASAIPGYEQFF.

The genes are TRBV5-1 and TRBJ2-3, with 10 bases matching TRBD2. Germline CDR1 and CDR2: SGHRS and YFSETQ. V was clipped by 0 bases and J by 14 bases; unmatched bases: 15. The CDR3 length is 16 residues. CDR3 sequence: CASSLDTSGAHRYAYF. In DNA, the CDR3 is TGCGCCAGCAGCTTGGATACTAGCGGGGCACACAGATACGCGTATTTT.

The J gene is TRBJ2-7, the V gene TRBV6-5; 10 bases match TRBD2. Unmatched junction bases numbered 10, after V lost 0 bases and J lost 11 bases. Germline V lookup: CDR1 MNHEY, CDR2 SVGAGI. The CDR3 sequence is 15 residues long. Here the CDR3 DNA reads TGTGCCAGCAGTTACTCTTCAACTAGCGGGACGAAAGAGTACTTC. It is translated as CASSYSSTSGTKEYF.

This clonotype has only a few counts. This chain connects TRBV10-3 to TRBJ2-1, with TRBD2 identical over 10 bases. V was pared by 4 bases and J by 9 bases, with 12 bases of the junction left unmatched. Germline assignment: CDR1 ENHRY and CDR2 SYGVKD. The CDR3 totals 16 residues. The CDR3 reads CAISAGASGSFGEQFF. The CDR3 DNA reads TGTGCCATCAGTGCGGGGGCTAGCGGGAGTTTTGGTGAGCAGTTCTTC.

This clonotype was detected only a few times. V usage is TRBV27 and J usage is TRBJ2-1; 13 bases line up with TRBD2. This CDR3 comprises 17 residues. Looked up from germline, CDR1 is MNHEY and CDR2 is SMNVEV (reference sequence). Trimming removed 1 base from V and 6 bases from J; junction bases left unmatched: 6. Here the CDR3 reads CASSLLTSGRALNEQFF. CDR3 nucleotide sequence: TGTGCCAGCAGTTTATTAACTAGCGGGAGGGCCCTCAATGAGCAGTTCTTC.

This clonotype has just a few counts. The chain links TRBV6-5 to TRBJ2-7; TRBD2 aligns across 13 bases. This CDR3 is built from 13 residues. With 7 bases clipped from V and 6 bases from J, the junction kept 3 bases outside the gene matches. Germline loops: CDR1 MNHEY, CDR2 SVGAGI. This chain's CDR3 is CASTRTSGSEQYF. Written as DNA, the CDR3 is TGTGCCAGCACCCGGACTAGCGGGAGCGAGCAGTACTTC.

This chain joins TRBV5-5 and TRBJ2-1, with 7 bases lining up with TRBD2. Looked up from germline, CDR1 is SGHKS and CDR2 is YYEKEE (reference sequence). The length of the CDR3 is 16 residues. V dropped 3 bases and J dropped 1; count of bases not matched to a gene: 7. The CDR3 coding sequence is TGTGCCAGCAGCTCTCCCGGGACTACTTCCTACAATGAGCAGTTCTTC. Translated, it gives CASSSPGTTSYNEQFF. Looking up the rest from reference TRBV5-5 and TRBJ2-1 gives the full variable domain: DAGVTQSPTHLIKTRGQQVTLRCSPISGHKSVSWYQQVLGQGPQFIFQYYEKEERGRGNFPDRFSARQFPNYSSELNVNALLLGDSALYLCASSSPGTTSYNEQFFGPGTRLTVL.

This rearrangement joins TRBV5-6 to TRBJ2-4; the D gene could be TRBD1 or TRBD2 (5 bases each). The assigned J gene may be wrong: the sequence end matches TRBJ2-7 better. The CDR3 runs to 14 residues. Germline V gene lookup returns CDR1 SGHDT and CDR2 YYEEEE. This CDR3 reads CASRLWGIVYEQYF. In DNA form, the CDR3 reads TGTGCCAGCCGCCTTTGGGGGATCGTCTACGAGCAGTACTTC.

The V call is TRBV6-2 or TRBV6-3, the J call TRBJ2-5; D is undetermined. V dropped 0 bases and J dropped 11 bases, with 13 bases sitting between them. The CDR3 runs 13 residues. Germline CDR1 is MNHEY and CDR2 is SVGEGT. This CDR3 reads CASSYSDRDEQYF. DNA for the CDR3: TGTGCCAGCAGTTACTCCGATAGGGATGAGCAGTACTTC.

This clonotype was observed a handful of times. V and J are TRBV12-3 or TRBV12-4 and TRBJ2-4, with 7 bases lining up with TRBD1. The CDR3 sequence is 13 residues long. Trimming cost V 8 bases and J 3 bases; bases outside gene matches: 4. CDR3 region: CASEGAGKNIQYF. CDR3 sequence (DNA): TGTGCCAGCGAGGGGGCTGGCAAAAACATTCAGTACTTC.

The chain uses TRBV27 and TRBJ1-2; maybe TRBD1 (5 bases). V lost 0 bases and J lost 7, with 9 bases in between. The CDR3 runs to 13 residues. From germline, CDR1 is MNHEY and CDR2 SMNVEV (reference sequence). CDR3 loop: CASSLSGAVGYTF. DNA of the CDR3: TGTGCCAGCAGTTTATCAGGGGCGGTTGGCTACACCTTC.

This chain uses TRBV4-1 with TRBJ1-6; a possible D gene is TRBD1 (5 bases). The germline V gene encodes CDR1 MGHRA and CDR2 YSYEKL. Trimming left V 3 bases short and J 6 bases short, with 15 bases between. The CDR3 is 16 residues long. The CDR3 loop is CASSHIGTDPNSPLHF. For the CDR3, the DNA is TGCGCCAGCAGCCATATCGGGACGGATCCTAATTCACCCCTCCACTTT.

J is TRBJ2-1 and V is TRBV20-1; 15 bases agree with TRBD2. The J call is uncertain, as TRBJ2-7 better fits the DNA end. Germline CDR1 is DFQATT and CDR2 is SNEGSKA (reference sequence). The CDR3 is 17 amino acids. CDR3: CSARRTSGRGSYNEQYF. The CDR3 coding sequence is TGCAGTGCTAGAAGGACTAGCGGGAGGGGATCCTACAATGAGCAGTACTTC.

The rearrangement links TRBV5-1 to TRBJ2-5; D is ambiguous. This CDR3 has 14 residues. Trimming took off 7 bases at V and 0 bases at J, with 13 bases between the two ends. Germline lookup yields CDR1 SGHRS and CDR2 YFSETQ. CDR3 nucleotide sequence: TGCGCCAGCGGCCCCAACGGAAACCAAGAGACCCAGTACTTC. As protein: CASGPNGNQETQYF.

The CDR3 sequence: CASSGQGEYEQYF. CDR3 nucleotides: TGTGCCAGCAGCGGGCAGGGGGAATACGAGCAGTACTTC. The rearrangement links TRBV6-1 to TRBJ2-7, with 7 nucleotides matching TRBD1. The CDR3 extends over 13 amino acids. V lost 6 bases and J lost 4; bases outside the gene matches: 6. The germline V gene has CDR1 MNHNS and CDR2 SASEGT.